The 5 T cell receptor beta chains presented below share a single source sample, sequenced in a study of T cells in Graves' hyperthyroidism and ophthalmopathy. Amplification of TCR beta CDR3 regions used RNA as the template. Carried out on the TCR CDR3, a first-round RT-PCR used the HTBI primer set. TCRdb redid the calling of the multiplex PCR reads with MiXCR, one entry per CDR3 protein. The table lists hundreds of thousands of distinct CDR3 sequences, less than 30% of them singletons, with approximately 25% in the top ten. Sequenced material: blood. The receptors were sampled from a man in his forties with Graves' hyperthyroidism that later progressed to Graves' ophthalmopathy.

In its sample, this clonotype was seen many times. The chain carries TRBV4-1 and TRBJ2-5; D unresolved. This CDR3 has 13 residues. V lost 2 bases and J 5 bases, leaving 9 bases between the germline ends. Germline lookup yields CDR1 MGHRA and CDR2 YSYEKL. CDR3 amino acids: CASSQTHGETQYF. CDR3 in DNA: TGCGCCAGCAGCCAAACCCACGGGGAGACCCAGTACTTC.

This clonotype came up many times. As DNA, the CDR3 is TGTGCCAGCAGCCAGGGGAGCCAGGAAGCTTTCTTT. Translation gives CASSQGSQEAFF. The chain carries TRBV7-3 and TRBJ1-1; a possible D gene is TRBD1 (6 bases). CDR3 length: 12 amino acids. V dropped 5 bases and J dropped 8 bases, with 12 bases sitting between them. Germline lookup yields CDR1 SGHTA and CDR2 FQGTGA.

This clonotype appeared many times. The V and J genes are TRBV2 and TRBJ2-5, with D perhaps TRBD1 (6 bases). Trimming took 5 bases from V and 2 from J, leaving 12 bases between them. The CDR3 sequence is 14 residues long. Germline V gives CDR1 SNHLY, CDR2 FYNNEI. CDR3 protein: CASSKDSDQETQYF. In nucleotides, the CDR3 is TGTGCCAGCAGTAAGGACAGCGATCAAGAGACCCAGTACTTC.

The DNA for the CDR3 is TGTGCCAGCAGTATAAACAGGGGTAGTAACTATGGCTACACCTTC. It encodes CASSINRGSNYGYTF. The rearrangement joins TRBV28 to TRBJ1-2; 7 bases are a match to TRBD1. CDR1 and CDR2 from the germline V gene are MDHEN and SYDVKM. The V and J ends lost 5 bases and 1 base, in that order; junction bases with no gene match: 7. The CDR3 totals 15 residues.

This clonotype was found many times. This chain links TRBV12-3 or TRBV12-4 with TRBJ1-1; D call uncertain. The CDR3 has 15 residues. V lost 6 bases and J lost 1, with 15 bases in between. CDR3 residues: CASSKHGRANTEAFF. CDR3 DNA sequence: TGTGCCAGCAGCAAGCATGGGCGGGCGAACACTGAAGCTTTCTTT.